These T cell receptor beta chains were read from a single sample in a study of cytomegalovirus exposure and HLA in healthy donors. The data were produced by immunoSEQ multiplex PCR, yet TCRdb's version contains in-frame clones alone and is incomplete. The sample includes about 97,000 clones, roughly three quarters of them seen just once. The sample comprised PBMCs. The receptors come from a male donor in good health and CMV-seropositive. Each CDR3 is given with its conserved first and last residue. A D gene is named only where the DNA matches it firmly. Size tells how often a clone was seen (once, few, many) or the class of an expanded clone, and some rows leave it out.

J gene: TRBJ1-6
V gene: TRBV30
clone size: NA
D gene: NA
CDR3 DNA: TGTGCCTGGAGTGCCCGGGATCGTAATTCACCCCTCCACTTT
CDR3 protein: CAWSARDRNSPLHF

J gene: TRBJ2-7
V gene: TRBV5-1
clone size: few
D gene: TRBD2
CDR3 DNA: TGCGCCAGCAGCTTGGGGACTAGCGGGAGCTACGAGCAGTACTTC
CDR3 protein: CASSLGTSGSYEQYF

J gene: TRBJ2-1
V gene: TRBV5-1
clone size: NA
D gene: NA
CDR3 DNA: TGCGCCAGCAGCTTGGCCGGAGGCGGAACATACAATGAGCAGTTCTTC
CDR3 protein: CASSLAGGGTYNEQFF

J gene: TRBJ1-1
V gene: TRBV30
clone size: NA
D gene: NA
CDR3 DNA: TGTGCCTGGAGTCTAGGGAGCCCCACTGAAGCTTTCTTT
CDR3 protein: CAWSLGSPTEAFF

J gene: TRBJ2-7
V gene: TRBV7-3
clone size: NA
D gene: TRBD2
CDR3 DNA: TGTGCCAGCAGCCCTGGACTAGCGGGAGAAAGGGAGCAGTACTTC
CDR3 protein: CASSPGLAGEREQYF

J gene: TRBJ2-2
V gene: TRBV7-2
clone size: NA
D gene: TRBD1
CDR3 DNA: TGTGCCAGCAGCCCCAGGACAGGCTCGAACACCGGGGAGCTGTTTTTT
CDR3 protein: CASSPRTGSNTGELFF

J gene: TRBJ1-2
V gene: TRBV4-1
clone size: few
D gene: TRBD1
CDR3 DNA: TGCGCCAGCAGCGGACAGGGGGCTTCTAACTATGGCTACACCTTC
CDR3 protein: CASSGQGASNYGYTF

J gene: TRBJ1-5
V gene: TRBV10-1
clone size: NA
D gene: NA
CDR3 DNA: TGCGCCAGCAGCGACAGGCCCGAGAATCAGCCCCAGCATTTT
CDR3 protein: CASSDRPENQPQHF

J gene: TRBJ2-1
V gene: TRBV10-3
clone size: NA
D gene: TRBD2
CDR3 DNA: TGTGCCATCAGCCAGGGACTAGCTGACGGTGAGCAGTTCTTC
CDR3 protein: CAISQGLADGEQFF

J gene: TRBJ2-1
V gene: TRBV4-1
clone size: NA
D gene: TRBD1
CDR3 DNA: TGCGCCAGCAGCCAGGGCAGGGGGTTCTACAATGAGCAGTTCTTC
CDR3 protein: CASSQGRGFYNEQFF

J gene: TRBJ2-3
V gene: TRBV4-1
clone size: NA
D gene: TRBD2
CDR3 DNA: TGCGCCAGCAGCCAAGCATCTAGCGGGGGACGGGCAGATACGCAGTATTTT
CDR3 protein: CASSQASSGGRADTQYF

J gene: TRBJ2-7
V gene: TRBV29-1
clone size: NA
D gene: NA
CDR3 DNA: TGCAGCGTTATCGGGTTCCCTAGAGGCCCAGAGCAGTACTTC
CDR3 protein: CSVIGFPRGPEQYF

J gene: TRBJ2-5
V gene: TRBV6-1
clone size: few
D gene: NA
CDR3 DNA: TGTGCCAGCAGCGCTACGGACCAAGAGACCCAGTACTTC
CDR3 protein: CASSATDQETQYF

J gene: TRBJ2-1
V gene: TRBV4-1
clone size: once
D gene: TRBD1
CDR3 DNA: TGCGCCAGCAGCCCTCGACAGGGAACCTACAATGAGCAGTTCTTC
CDR3 protein: CASSPRQGTYNEQFF

J gene: TRBJ2-2
V gene: TRBV6-5
clone size: NA
D gene: NA
CDR3 DNA: TGTGCCAGCGGAAAGGGGGGGTCGAACACCGGGGAGCTGTTTTTT
CDR3 protein: CASGKGGSNTGELFF

J gene: TRBJ2-1
V gene: TRBV18
clone size: NA
D gene: NA
CDR3 DNA: TGTGCCAGCTCACCACCGGAGCGGAGCTCCTACAATGAGCAGTTCTTC
CDR3 protein: CASSPPERSSYNEQFF

J gene: TRBJ2-7
V gene: TRBV28
clone size: NA
D gene: TRBD1
CDR3 DNA: TGTGCCAGCACCTTTCCGGACAGGGGGCAACACGAGCAGTACTTC
CDR3 protein: CASTFPDRGQHEQYF

J gene: TRBJ2-3
V gene: TRBV25-1
clone size: few
D gene: NA
CDR3 DNA: TGTGCCAGCAGTGAACGAGGAACAGATACGCAGTATTTT
CDR3 protein: CASSERGTDTQYF

J gene: TRBJ1-2
V gene: TRBV5-1
clone size: few
D gene: NA
CDR3 DNA: TGCGCCAGCAGCTTGGAGTGGGGGCGCCTCTATGGCTACACCTTC
CDR3 protein: CASSLEWGRLYGYTF

J gene: TRBJ1-5
V gene: TRBV2
clone size: once
D gene: NA
CDR3 DNA: TGTGCCAGCAGGCGAGAACCGAATCAGCCCCAGCATTTT
CDR3 protein: CASRREPNQPQHF

J gene: TRBJ2-2
V gene: TRBV2
clone size: NA
D gene: TRBD2
CDR3 DNA: TGTGCCAGCAGTGAAGCGCGGATAGCGGGAGGGACCGGGGAGCTGTTTTTT
CDR3 protein: CASSEARIAGGTGELFF

J gene: TRBJ2-1
V gene: TRBV27
clone size: NA
D gene: TRBD1
CDR3 DNA: TGTGCCAGCAGTATCGGGACAGGGGCCCCAATTGAGCAGTTCTTC
CDR3 protein: CASSIGTGAPIEQFF

J gene: TRBJ2-2
V gene: TRBV19
clone size: NA
D gene: TRBD2
CDR3 DNA: TGTGCCAGTAGTAAAGGACTAGCGGGTAGGAACACCGGGGAGCTGTTTTTT
CDR3 protein: CASSKGLAGRNTGELFF

J gene: TRBJ1-2
V gene: TRBV21-1
clone size: few
D gene: NA
CDR3 DNA: TGTGCCAGCAAAAACCCCTCGACTCATCCAAAATTTTTCACAGGGATCGGGGGCTACACCTTC
CDR3 protein: CASKNPSTHPKFFTGIGGYTF

J gene: TRBJ2-7
V gene: TRBV21-1
clone size: few
D gene: NA
CDR3 DNA: TGTGCCAGCAGCAAAGGGGCACTTACCCTTTGGCACGAGCAGTACTTC
CDR3 protein: CASSKGALTLWHEQYF

J gene: TRBJ2-5
V gene: TRBV27
clone size: NA
D gene: NA
CDR3 DNA: TGTGCCAGCAGTCCCGCTGGGGCGGCCCAGTACTTC
CDR3 protein: CASSPAGAAQYF

J gene: TRBJ1-1
V gene: TRBV7-2
clone size: NA
D gene: NA
CDR3 DNA: TGTGCCAGCAGTTACTTTGATAGGGGCACTGAAGCTTTCTTT
CDR3 protein: CASSYFDRGTEAFF

J gene: TRBJ2-7
V gene: TRBV7-2
clone size: NA
D gene: TRBD1
CDR3 DNA: TGTGCCAGCAACCGCCAAGGACAGGGAACTTACGAGCAGTACTTC
CDR3 protein: CASNRQGQGTYEQYF

J gene: TRBJ2-1
V gene: TRBV30
clone size: NA
D gene: TRBD1
CDR3 DNA: TGTGCCCAACCCGGGACAGCTAACAATGAGCAGTTCTTC
CDR3 protein: CAQPGTANNEQFF

J gene: TRBJ1-2
V gene: TRBV7-8
clone size: NA
D gene: TRBD1
CDR3 DNA: TGTGCCAGCAGCACCCGGACAGGGGGAGGCTACACCTTC
CDR3 protein: CASSTRTGGGYTF

J gene: TRBJ1-5
V gene: TRBV27
clone size: few
D gene: NA
CDR3 DNA: TGTGCCAGCAGTCCCCTGGGGGGTTGGGGCAATCAGCCCCAGCATTTT
CDR3 protein: CASSPLGGWGNQPQHF

J gene: TRBJ2-7
V gene: TRBV7-2
clone size: once
D gene: NA
CDR3 DNA: TGTGCCAGCAGCTTAGATGCAGGAGCTAGGGGCTACGAGCAGTACTTC
CDR3 protein: CASSLDAGARGYEQYF

J gene: TRBJ2-7
V gene: TRBV27
clone size: NA
D gene: NA
CDR3 DNA: TGTGCCAGCAGCCAGGGCTACGAGCAGTACTTC
CDR3 protein: CASSQGYEQYF